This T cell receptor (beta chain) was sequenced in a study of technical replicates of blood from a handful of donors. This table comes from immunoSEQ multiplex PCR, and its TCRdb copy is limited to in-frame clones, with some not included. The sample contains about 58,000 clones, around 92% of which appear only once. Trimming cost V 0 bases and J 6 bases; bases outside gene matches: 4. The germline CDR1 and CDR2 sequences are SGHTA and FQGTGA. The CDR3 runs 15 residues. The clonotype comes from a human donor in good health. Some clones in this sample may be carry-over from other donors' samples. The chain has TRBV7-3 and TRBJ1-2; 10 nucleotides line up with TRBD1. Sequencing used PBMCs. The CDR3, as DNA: TGTGCCAGCAGCTTAACGGGACAGGGGATGAATGGCTACACCTTC. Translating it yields CASSLTGQGMNGYTF.